The next 20 T cell receptor beta chains were all read from a single sample in a study of blood T cell repertoires in COVID-19. Here immunoSEQ multiplex PCR was the method, and the copy in TCRdb shows in-frame clones only, minus some. Of 300,000 to 400,000 clones listed, 70% to 90% are singletons. Material for sequencing was peripheral blood. The receptors shown here come from a woman in her thirties with COVID-19, enrolled during active disease.

V and J are TRBV20-1 and TRBJ1-1; D is unresolved. The V end lost 3 bases, the J end lost 6 bases, and 17 bases lay between the germline ends. Per germline, CDR1 DFQATT and CDR2 SNEGSKA (reference sequence). This CDR3 comprises 14 residues. CDR3 DNA: TGCAGTGCTAGTTGGAGCGGTCTTCTTTCTGAAGCTTTCTTT. Protein: CSASWSGLLSEAFF.

The chain carries TRBV2 and TRBJ2-1; 12 positions agree with TRBD2. Germline CDR1 is SNHLY and CDR2 is FYNNEI. This CDR3 spans 15 amino acids. V trimming: 9 bases; J trimming: 3 bases; junction bases outside the gene matches: 6. The CDR3 bases are TGTGCCAGAAAGAGGACTAGCGGGGACTACAATGAGCAGTTCTTC. This gives the protein CARKRTSGDYNEQFF.

This clone was counted a single time. The chain combines TRBV7-2 with TRBJ1-1; TRBD1 agrees at 12 bases. Trimming removed 5 bases from V and 6 bases from J; junction bases left unmatched: 4. Germline-derived CDR1 and CDR2 are SGHTA and FQGNSA. This CDR3 region has 14 residues. This CDR3 reads CASSPGQGAPEAFF. CDR3 nucleotides: TGTGCCAGCAGCCCGGGACAGGGGGCACCTGAAGCTTTCTTT.

The chain carries TRBV9 and TRBJ2-6; TRBD1 is a possible D gene (6 bases). Germline CDR1 SGDLS, CDR2 YYNGEE. The CDR3 is made up of 12 amino acids. V lost 3 bases and J 12 bases, leaving 10 bases between the germline ends. CDR3 amino acids: CASSAQGTVLTF. The CDR3 DNA reads TGTGCCAGCAGCGCACAGGGCACCGTCCTGACTTTC.

J is TRBJ2-2 and V is TRBV5-1; 8 bases are a match to TRBD1. The CDR3 totals 15 residues. Trimming cost V 3 bases and J 5 bases; bases outside gene matches: 6. The germline V gene has CDR1 SGHRS and CDR2 YFSETQ. CDR3 sequence reads: CASSSGQGWTGELFF. The CDR3 DNA reads TGCGCCAGCAGCTCCGGACAGGGTTGGACCGGGGAGCTGTTTTTT.

V gene TRBV7-2 combines with J gene TRBJ2-5, with 9 bases fitting TRBD1. Germline V gene sequence: CDR1 SGHTA, CDR2 FQGNSA. The V gene end was trimmed by 5 bases and the J gene end by 5 bases; junction bases not matched to a gene: 12. The CDR3 runs 16 residues. The CDR3 is CASSTRQGVRSETQYF. CDR3 nucleotides: TGTGCCAGCAGCACCCGACAGGGGGTGCGGTCGGAGACCCAGTACTTC. Looking up the rest from reference TRBV7-2 and TRBJ2-5 gives the full variable domain: GAGVSQSPSNKVTEKGKDVELRCDPISGHTALYWYRQSLGQGLEFLIYFQGNSAPDKSGLPSDRFSAERTGGSVSTLTIQRTQQEDSAVYLCASSTRQGVRSETQYFGPGTRLLVL.

The chain is built from TRBV19 and TRBJ1-2, with TRBD1 as a possible D gene (5 bases). Germline values: CDR1 LNHDA, CDR2 SQIVND (reference sequence). This CDR3 spans 17 amino acids. Trimming removed 2 bases from V and 2 bases from J, with 18 bases in between. The CDR3 DNA reads TGTGCCAGTAGTATATCCCCTAGGGGCCCTCCAAACTATGGCTACACCTTC. It yields the protein CASSISPRGPPNYGYTF.

The chain links TRBV7-9 to TRBJ2-5, with D perhaps matching TRBD2 (6 bases). CDR3 length equals 15 residues. The germline gives CDR1 SEHNR, CDR2 FQNEAQ (reference sequence). The V end lost 6 bases, the J end lost 3 bases, and 17 bases lay between the germline ends. Here the CDR3 DNA reads TGTGCCAGCAGTCCAACGGGACTTCCAGAAGAGACCCAGTACTTC. This encodes CASSPTGLPEETQYF.

This chain links TRBV4-2 with TRBJ1-1; D may be TRBD1 (5 bases). Germline V gene sequence: CDR1 LGHNA, CDR2 YNFKEQ. CDR3 length: 16 amino acids. The V end lost 0 bases, the J end lost 7 bases, and 18 bases lay between the germline ends. The CDR3 loop is CASSQDWRGAEVEAFF. In DNA form, the CDR3 reads TGTGCCAGCAGCCAAGATTGGAGGGGCGCGGAGGTTGAAGCTTTCTTT.

This chain links TRBV7-9 with TRBJ2-1, with a possible D match to TRBD2 (5 bases). This CDR3 spans 14 amino acids. The V and J ends lost 1 base and 3 bases respectively, with 7 bases between them. Germline lookup yields CDR1 SEHNR and CDR2 FQNEAQ (reference sequence). CDR3 sequence (DNA): TGTGCCAGCAGCTTAGGGGCGGGCTACAATGAGCAGTTCTTC. Encoded protein: CASSLGAGYNEQFF.

This chain joins TRBV29-1 and TRBJ2-1; weak D call: TRBD1 (5 bases). Germline-derived CDR1 and CDR2 are SQVTM and ANQGSEA. The CDR3 has 15 residues. V gave up 6 bases and J gave up 6 bases, with 21 bases separating them. Here the CDR3 DNA reads TGCAGCGTCGCGAGTGGGGCCAGGGCTTTCAATGAGCAGTTCTTC. Its protein is CSVASGARAFNEQFF.

The chain joins TRBV6-2 or TRBV6-3 to TRBJ1-1; the D gene is possibly TRBD1 (6 bases). Germline V gene data show CDR1 as MNHEY and CDR2 as SVGEGT. The CDR3 extends over 14 amino acids. V gave up 0 bases and J gave up 6 bases, with 11 bases separating them. The DNA for the CDR3 is TGTGCCAGCAGTTACTCGAGACAGGCCTCTGAAGCTTTCTTT. Its translation: CASSYSRQASEAFF.

The genes are TRBV28 and TRBJ1-1; 9 bases match TRBD1. Germline loops: CDR1 MDHEN, CDR2 SYDVKM. The V and J ends lost 5 bases and 5 bases, in that order; junction bases with no gene match: 6. This CDR3 region has 14 residues. This CDR3 reads CASSLQGAPTEAFF. The CDR3, as DNA: TGTGCCAGCAGTCTACAGGGGGCGCCAACTGAAGCTTTCTTT.

This clone was picked up one time. The CDR3 nucleotides read TGTGCCAGCAGCTACGGACAGGGTTTTTCCTACGAGCAGTACTTC. As protein: CASSYGQGFSYEQYF. This chain joins TRBV5-4 and TRBJ2-7; 8 bases fit TRBD1. Germline V gene lookup returns CDR1 SGHNT and CDR2 YYREEE (reference sequence). V shed 3 bases and J 1 base; nucleotides not matched to a gene: 6. The length of the CDR3 is 15 residues.

J is TRBJ2-1 and V is TRBV4-2; no reliable D call. This CDR3 is 13 amino acids long. With 4 bases removed from V and 6 bases from J, the gap between germline ends came to 10 bases. CDR1 and CDR2 (germline): LGHNA, YNFKEQ. The DNA of the CDR3 is TGTGCCAGCAGCCGAAATGTGGCCAATGAGCAGTTCTTC. It translates to CASSRNVANEQFF.

CDR3: CASSEAGTREQFF. As DNA, the CDR3 is TGTGCCAGCAGTGAAGCGGGGACTAGAGAGCAGTTCTTC. V and J are TRBV6-1 and TRBJ2-1; 8 bases fit TRBD2. The CDR3 covers 13 residues. CDR1 and CDR2 (germline): MNHNS, SASEGT. V dropped 0 bases and J dropped 10; count of bases not matched to a gene: 2.

V gene TRBV6-2 or TRBV6-3 combines with J gene TRBJ2-2, with unresolved D. The CDR3 contains 15 residues. Trimming took 2 bases from V and 7 from J, leaving 14 bases between them. CDR1 and CDR2 from the germline V gene are MNHEY and SVGEGT. Written as DNA, the CDR3 is TGTGCCAGCAGTTACCAAGACATTTGGGTCGGGGAGCTGTTTTTT. It encodes CASSYQDIWVGELFF.

Comments on this clone: The sample contains more than one DNA sequence encoding this CDR3. The V gene is TRBV15, the J gene TRBJ1-3; 12 positions match TRBD1. The CDR3 runs 15 residues. Germline V gene sequence: CDR1 LNHNV, CDR2 YYDKDF (reference sequence). V was pared by 5 bases and J by 2 bases, with 1 base of the junction left unmatched. The CDR3 spells CATSRDRGPGNTIYF. The CDR3 bases are TGTGCCACCAGCCGGGACAGGGGGCCTGGAAACACCATATATTTT.

The chain has TRBV18 and TRBJ2-5, with TRBD1 matching 7 bases. The J segment lost 3 bases and the V segment lost 6 bases, leaving 7 bases of the junction unmatched. The germline CDR1 and CDR2 sequences are KGHSH and LQKENI. This CDR3 spans 14 amino acids. CDR3 loop: CASSPGTAEETQYF. As DNA, the CDR3 is TGTGCCAGCTCTCCCGGGACAGCTGAAGAGACCCAGTACTTC.

The rearrangement links TRBV6-5 to TRBJ2-1, with TRBD2 matching over 7 bases. Per germline, CDR1 MNHEY and CDR2 SVGAGI. The CDR3 has 15 residues. V lost 6 bases, J lost 4 bases, and 9 bases stayed unmatched. CDR3 residues: CASSVPGLPYNEQFF. CDR3 nucleotides: TGTGCCAGCAGCGTACCGGGACTACCGTACAATGAGCAGTTCTTC.